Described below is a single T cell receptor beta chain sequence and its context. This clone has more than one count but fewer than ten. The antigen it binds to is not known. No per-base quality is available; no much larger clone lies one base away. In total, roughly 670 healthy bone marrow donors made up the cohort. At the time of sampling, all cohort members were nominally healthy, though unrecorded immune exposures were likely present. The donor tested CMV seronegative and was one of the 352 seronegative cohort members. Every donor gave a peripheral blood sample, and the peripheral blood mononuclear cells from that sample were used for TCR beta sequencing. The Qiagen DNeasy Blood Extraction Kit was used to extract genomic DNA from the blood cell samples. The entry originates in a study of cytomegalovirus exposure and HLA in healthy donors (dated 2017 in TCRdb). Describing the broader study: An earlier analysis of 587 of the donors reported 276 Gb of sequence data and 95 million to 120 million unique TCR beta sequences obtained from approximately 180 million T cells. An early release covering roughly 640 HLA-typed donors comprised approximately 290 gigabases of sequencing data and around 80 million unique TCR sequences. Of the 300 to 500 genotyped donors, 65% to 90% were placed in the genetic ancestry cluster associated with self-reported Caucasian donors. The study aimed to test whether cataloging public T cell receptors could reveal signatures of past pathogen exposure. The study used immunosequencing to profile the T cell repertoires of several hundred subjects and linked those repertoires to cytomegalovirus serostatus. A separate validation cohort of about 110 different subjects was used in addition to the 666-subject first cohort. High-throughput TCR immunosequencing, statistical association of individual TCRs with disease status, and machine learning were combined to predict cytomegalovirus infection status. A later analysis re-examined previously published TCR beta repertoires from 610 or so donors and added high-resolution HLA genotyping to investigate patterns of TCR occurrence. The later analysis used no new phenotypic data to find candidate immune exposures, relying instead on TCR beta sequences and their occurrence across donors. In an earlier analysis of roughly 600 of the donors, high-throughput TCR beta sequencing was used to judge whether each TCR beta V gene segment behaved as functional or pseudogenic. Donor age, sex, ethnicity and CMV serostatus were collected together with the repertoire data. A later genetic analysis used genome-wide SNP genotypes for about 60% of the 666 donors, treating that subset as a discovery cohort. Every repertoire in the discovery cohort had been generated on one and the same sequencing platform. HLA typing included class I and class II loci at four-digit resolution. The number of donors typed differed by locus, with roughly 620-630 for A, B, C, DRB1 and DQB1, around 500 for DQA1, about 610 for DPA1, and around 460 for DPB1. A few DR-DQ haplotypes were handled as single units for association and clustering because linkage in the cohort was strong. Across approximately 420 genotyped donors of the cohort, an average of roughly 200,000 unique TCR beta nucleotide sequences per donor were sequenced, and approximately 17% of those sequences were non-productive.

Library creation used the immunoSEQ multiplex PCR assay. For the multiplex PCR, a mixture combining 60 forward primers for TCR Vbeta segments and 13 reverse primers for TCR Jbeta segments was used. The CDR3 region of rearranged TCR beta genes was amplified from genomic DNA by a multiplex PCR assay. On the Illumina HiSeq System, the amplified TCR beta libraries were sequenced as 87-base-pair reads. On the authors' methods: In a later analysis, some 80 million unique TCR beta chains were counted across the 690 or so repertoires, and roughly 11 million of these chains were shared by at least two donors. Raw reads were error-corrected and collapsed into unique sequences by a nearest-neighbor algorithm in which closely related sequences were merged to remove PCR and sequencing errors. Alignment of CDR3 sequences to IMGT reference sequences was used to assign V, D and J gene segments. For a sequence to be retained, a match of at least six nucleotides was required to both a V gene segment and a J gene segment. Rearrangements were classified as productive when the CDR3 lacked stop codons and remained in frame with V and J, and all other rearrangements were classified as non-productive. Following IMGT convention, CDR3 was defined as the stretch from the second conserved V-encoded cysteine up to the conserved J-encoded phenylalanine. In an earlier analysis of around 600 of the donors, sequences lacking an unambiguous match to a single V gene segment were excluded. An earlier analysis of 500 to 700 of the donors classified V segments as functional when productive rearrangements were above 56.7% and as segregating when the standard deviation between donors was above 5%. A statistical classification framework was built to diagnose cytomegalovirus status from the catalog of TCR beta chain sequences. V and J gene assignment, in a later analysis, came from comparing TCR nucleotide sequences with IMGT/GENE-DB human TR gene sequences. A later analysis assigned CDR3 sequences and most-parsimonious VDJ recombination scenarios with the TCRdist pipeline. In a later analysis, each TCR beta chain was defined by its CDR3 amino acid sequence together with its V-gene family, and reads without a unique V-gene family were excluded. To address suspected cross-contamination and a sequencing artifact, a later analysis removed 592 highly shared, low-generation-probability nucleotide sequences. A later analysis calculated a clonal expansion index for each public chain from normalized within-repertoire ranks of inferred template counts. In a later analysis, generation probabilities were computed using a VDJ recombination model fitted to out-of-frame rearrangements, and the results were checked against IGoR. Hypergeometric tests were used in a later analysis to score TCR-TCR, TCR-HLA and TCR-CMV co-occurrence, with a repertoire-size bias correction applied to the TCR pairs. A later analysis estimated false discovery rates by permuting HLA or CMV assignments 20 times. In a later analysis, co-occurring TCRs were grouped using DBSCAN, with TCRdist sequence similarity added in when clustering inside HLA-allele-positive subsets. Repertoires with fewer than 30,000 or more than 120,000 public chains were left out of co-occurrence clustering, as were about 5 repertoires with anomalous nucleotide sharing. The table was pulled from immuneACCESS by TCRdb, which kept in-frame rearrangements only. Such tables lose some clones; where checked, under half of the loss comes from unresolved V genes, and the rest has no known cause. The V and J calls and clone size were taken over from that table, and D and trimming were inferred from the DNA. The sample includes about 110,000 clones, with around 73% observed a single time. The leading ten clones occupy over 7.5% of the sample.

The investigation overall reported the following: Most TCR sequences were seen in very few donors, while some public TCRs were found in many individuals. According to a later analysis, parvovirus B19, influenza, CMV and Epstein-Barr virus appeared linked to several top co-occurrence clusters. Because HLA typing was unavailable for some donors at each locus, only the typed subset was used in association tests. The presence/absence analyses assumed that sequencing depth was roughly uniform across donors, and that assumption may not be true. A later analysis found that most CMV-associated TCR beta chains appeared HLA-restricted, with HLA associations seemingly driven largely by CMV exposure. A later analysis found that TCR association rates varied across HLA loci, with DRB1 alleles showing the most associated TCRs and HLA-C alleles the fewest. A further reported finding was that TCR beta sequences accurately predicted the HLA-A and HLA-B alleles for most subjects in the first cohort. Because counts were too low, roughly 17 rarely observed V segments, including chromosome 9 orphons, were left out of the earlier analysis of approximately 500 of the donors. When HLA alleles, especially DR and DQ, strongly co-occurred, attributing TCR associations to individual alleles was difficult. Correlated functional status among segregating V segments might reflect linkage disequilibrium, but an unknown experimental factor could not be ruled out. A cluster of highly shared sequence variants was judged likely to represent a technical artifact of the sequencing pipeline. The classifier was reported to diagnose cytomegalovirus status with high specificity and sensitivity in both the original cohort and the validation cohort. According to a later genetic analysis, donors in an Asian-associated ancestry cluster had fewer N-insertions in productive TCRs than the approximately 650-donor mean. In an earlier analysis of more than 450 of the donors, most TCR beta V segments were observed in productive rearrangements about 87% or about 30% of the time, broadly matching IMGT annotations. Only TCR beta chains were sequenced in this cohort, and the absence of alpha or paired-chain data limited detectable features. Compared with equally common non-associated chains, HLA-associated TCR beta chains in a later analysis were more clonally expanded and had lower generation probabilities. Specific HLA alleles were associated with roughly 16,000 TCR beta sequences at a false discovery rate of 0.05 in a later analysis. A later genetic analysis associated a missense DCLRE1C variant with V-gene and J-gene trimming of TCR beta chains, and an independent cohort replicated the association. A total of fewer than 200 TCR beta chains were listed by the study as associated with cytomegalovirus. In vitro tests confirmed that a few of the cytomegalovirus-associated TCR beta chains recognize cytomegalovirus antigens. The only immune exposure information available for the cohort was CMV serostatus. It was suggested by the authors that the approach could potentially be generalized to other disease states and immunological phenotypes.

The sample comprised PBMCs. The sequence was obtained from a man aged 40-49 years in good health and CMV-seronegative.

The DNA sequence is given as TGTGCCAGCAGCCCCGAGGGGGCAACCTATGGCTACACCTTC. This translates into CASSPEGATYGYTF. The chain was built from TRBV5-4 and TRBJ1-2, with 7 bases aligning to TRBD1. The CDR3 spans 14 residues, from the cysteine through the phenylalanine. Only the CDR3 DNA is retained, 42 bases long and in frame from the first base. V lost 4 bases and J lost 4 bases, and the count of bases not matched to a germline gene is 7. CDR1 and CDR2 are read off the germline V gene (reference sequence) as SGHNT and YYREEE.